The 16 T cell receptor beta chains reported below all come from one sample, sequenced in a study of OX40 agonist ivuxolimab in advanced cancers. The protocol was immunoSEQ multiplex PCR, while the TCRdb copy is restricted to in-frame clones and leaves out a portion. Of 65,000 to 85,000 clones in the sample, about 87% were seen once. Source: CD4+ or CD8+ T cells sorted from blood, taken in a trial of the OX40 agonist ivuxolimab. These receptors were taken from an adult with an advanced solid tumor such as melanoma, head and neck, liver or kidney cancer.

This clone was seen just once. This chain links TRBV15 with TRBJ1-2; the D gene is possibly TRBD1 (6 bases). Trimming left V 1 base short and J 1 base short, with 10 bases between. The CDR3 runs 15 residues. Germline CDR1 is LNHNV and CDR2 is YYDKDF (reference sequence). CDR3 sequence (DNA): TGTGCCACCAGCAGAGGAGGGGGAGATAACTATGGCTACACCTTC. Its protein is CATSRGGGDNYGYTF.

This rearrangement joins TRBV27 to TRBJ2-1; D is unclear. Per germline, CDR1 MNHEY and CDR2 SMNVEV (reference sequence). The V and J ends lost 1 base and 6 bases respectively, with 13 bases between them. CDR3 size: 15 residues. The CDR3 sequence: CASSLWATGSNEQFF. DNA of the CDR3: TGTGCCAGCAGTTTATGGGCCACTGGATCCAATGAGCAGTTCTTC.

The J gene is TRBJ1-5, the V gene TRBV2; no definite D call. CDR1 and CDR2 from the germline V gene are SNHLY and FYNNEI. The CDR3 has 15 residues. The ends were cut back, 5 bases at V and 1 base at J, with 12 bases in the middle. CDR3 sequence: CASSYDGVSNQPQHF. The DNA for the CDR3 is TGTGCCAGCAGTTATGACGGCGTAAGCAATCAGCCCCAGCATTTT.

The chain has TRBV29-1 and TRBJ2-7; possibly TRBD1 for D (8 bases). CDR3 length equals 13 residues. Trimming cost V 2 bases and J 7 bases, with 15 bases left between them. Per the germline V gene, CDR1 is SQVTM and CDR2 is ANQGSEA. In DNA, the CDR3 is TGCAGCGTTGAAAAACAACAGGGGGGGGAGCAGTACTTC. Protein sequence: CSVEKQQGGEQYF.

This clone was observed once. The chain has TRBV27 and TRBJ2-1; D call uncertain. The CDR3 has 13 amino acids. The V end lost 5 bases, the J end lost 6 bases, and 11 bases lay between the germline ends. CDR1 MNHEY and CDR2 SMNVEV come from the germline V gene (reference sequence). The CDR3 is CASSPRPANEQFF. CDR3 coding DNA: TGTGCCAGCAGTCCCCGGCCGGCCAATGAGCAGTTCTTC.

The rearrangement uses TRBV10-3 and TRBJ2-3; TRBD1 or TRBD2 may be the D gene (7 bases each). The CDR3 sequence is 16 residues long. Germline CDR1 is ENHRY and CDR2 is SYGVKD. V was clipped by 0 bases and J by 3 bases, with 13 bases between them. The CDR3 nucleotides read TGTGCCATCAGTGAGTCTGGGAGGGGGCAAACAGATACGCAGTATTTT. Protein product: CAISESGRGQTDTQYF.

The V gene is TRBV4-1, the J gene TRBJ1-6; D uncertain. Germline V gene lookup returns CDR1 MGHRA and CDR2 YSYEKL. This CDR3 has 16 amino acids. V was cut by 0 bases and J by 10 bases, with 16 bases left in between. Here the CDR3 reads CASSQDAGSFSSPLHF. CDR3 nucleotide sequence: TGCGCCAGCAGCCAAGATGCGGGATCTTTTAGCTCACCCCTCCACTTT.

The chain joins TRBV2 to TRBJ1-5; maybe TRBD1 (5 bases). Germline CDR1 is SNHLY and CDR2 is FYNNEI. This CDR3 is 15 amino acids long. V was trimmed by 6 bases and J by 0 bases, leaving 12 bases between them. CDR3 region: CASRITGFSNQPQHF. The CDR3 DNA reads as TGTGCCAGCAGGATAACAGGCTTTAGCAATCAGCCCCAGCATTTT.

The V call is TRBV14, the J call TRBJ2-5; D is unresolved. This CDR3 spans 16 amino acids. The germline CDR1 and CDR2 sequences are SGHDN and FVKESK. Trimming took 1 base from V and 4 from J, leaving 16 bases between them. In DNA form, the CDR3 reads TGTGCCAGCAGCCAAGCTCAATGGACCATACCAGAGACCCAGTACTTC. Its translation: CASSQAQWTIPETQYF.

This chain uses TRBV18 with TRBJ2-5, with D unresolved. The DNA end is a closer match to TRBJ2-7, so the J assignment may be wrong. Germline loops: CDR1 KGHSH, CDR2 LQKENI. There are 13 residues in the CDR3. The CDR3 DNA is TGTGCCAGCCGGCCGATGACGGGCTACGAGCAGTACTTC. Translating gives CASRPMTGYEQYF.

The rearrangement joins TRBV5-1 to TRBJ2-7, with D perhaps TRBD1 (5 bases). Germline CDR1 is SGHRS and CDR2 is YFSETQ. There are 15 residues in the CDR3. With 0 bases removed from V and 1 base from J, the gap between germline ends came to 11 bases. CDR3 loop: CASSLADSRSYEQYF. Here the CDR3 DNA reads TGCGCCAGCAGCTTGGCCGACAGTCGGTCCTACGAGCAGTACTTC.

The V call is TRBV5-1, the J call TRBJ2-2; 8 positions match TRBD1. Germline lookup yields CDR1 SGHRS and CDR2 YFSETQ. This CDR3 region has 15 residues. The trim removed 4 bases at V and 5 bases at J, leaving 7 bases unmatched. The chain's CDR3 is CASSIGQGRTGELFF. The CDR3 DNA reads as TGCGCCAGCAGCATCGGACAGGGCCGAACCGGGGAGCTGTTTTTT.

This chain joins TRBV19 and TRBJ2-7; possible D gene TRBD2, 6 bases. V was shortened by 3 bases and J by 2 bases, with 11 bases between the two germline ends. Germline CDR1 and CDR2: LNHDA and SQIVND (reference sequence). CDR3 length equals 14 residues. CDR3: CASSMGTGPYEQYF. Written as DNA, the CDR3 is TGTGCCAGTAGTATGGGGACTGGCCCCTACGAGCAGTACTTC.

This clone was observed a few times. The chain employs TRBV5-1 and TRBJ2-5; TRBD2 matches at 9 bases. Germline values: CDR1 SGHRS, CDR2 YFSETQ. CDR3 length: 16 residues. J was trimmed by 5 bases and V by 0 bases; bases with no gene match: 8. CDR3 sequence (DNA): TGCGCCAGCAGCTTGGCCGCTAGCGGGGTAAGGGAGACCCAGTACTTC. Protein sequence: CASSLAASGVRETQYF.

This chain uses TRBV6-5 with TRBJ1-2, with D perhaps matching TRBD1 (6 bases). Trimming stripped 6 bases from V and 6 bases from J, with 14 bases between. Germline V gives CDR1 MNHEY, CDR2 SVGAGI. The CDR3 has 13 amino acids. Here the CDR3 reads CASSSAGEDGYTF. The CDR3 nucleotides are TGTGCCAGCAGCTCGGCAGGGGAGGATGGCTACACCTTC.

The V gene is TRBV5-1, the J gene TRBJ1-3, with D perhaps matching TRBD1 (5 bases). V lost 6 bases to trimming and J lost 2 bases, with 9 bases between them. Per germline, CDR1 SGHRS and CDR2 YFSETQ. The CDR3 extends over 13 amino acids. CDR3 DNA: TGCGCCAGCACCAGGGTGCCTGGAAACACCATATATTTT. Translated, it gives CASTRVPGNTIYF.